This T cell receptor (beta chain) was recorded in a study of blood T cell repertoires in COVID-19. Clones were read by immunoSEQ multiplex PCR, and TCRdb kept only the in-frame ones, dropping some. The table includes 80,000 to 100,000 clones, about four fifths detected once. With 1 base removed from V and 1 base from J, the gap between germline ends came to 8 bases. From germline, CDR1 is SGHRS and CDR2 YFSETQ. The CDR3 is 14 residues long. This sequence was found in a human donor in a cohort sampled during active COVID-19. The specimen was peripheral blood. This chain links TRBV5-1 with TRBJ2-5; D gene ambiguous. The CDR3 loop reads CASSLSGSQETQYF. The CDR3 bases are TGCGCCAGCAGCTTGAGTGGCAGCCAAGAGACCCAGTACTTC.